This T cell receptor (beta chain) was obtained from a study of cytomegalovirus exposure and HLA in healthy donors. Study-wide results and caveats: Many donors shared some public TCRs, even though most TCR sequences were rare. Reportedly, fewer N-insertions than the roughly 690-donor mean appeared in an Asian-associated ancestry cluster in a later analysis.

Germline V CDR1 and CDR2: MNHNS, SASEGT. CDR3 length equals 13 residues. V was shortened by 4 bases and J by 6 bases, with 12 bases between the two germline ends. Primers: 60 Vbeta forward and 13 Jbeta reverse. Original handling: Later reanalysis found around 80 million unique TCR beta chains, roughly 10 million of them shared. Profiled with immunoSEQ multiplex PCR; TCRdb holds only in-frame clones, not every one. V, J and clone size are those of that table, while D and trimming were read from the DNA. Of roughly 120,000 clones detected, about 70% appear once; the ten largest clones hold 4.1%. Concerning this clone itself: Its antigen is undetermined.

The clonotype was recovered from a woman aged 40 to 55 in good health and CMV-seronegative. This sequence joins TRBV6-1 and TRBJ2-5, with D possibly matching TRBD2 (6 bases). Sequences were obtained from PBMCs. In nucleotides, the CDR3 is TGTGCCAGCAGTGGGGGGGTTCAGCAGACCCAGTACTTC. Translated: CASSGGVQQTQYF.